These T cell receptor beta chains were read from a single sample in a study of cytomegalovirus exposure and HLA in healthy donors. Profiling relied on immunoSEQ multiplex PCR, and the TCRdb table lists in-frame clones only, not all of them. The sample consists of 100,000 to 150,000 clones, approximately 77% of them appearing once. The material sequenced was PBMCs. These receptors were taken from a middle-aged woman in good health and CMV-seronegative. CDR3s include the opening cysteine and the closing phenylalanine or tryptophan. A D gene is named only where the DNA matches it firmly. Clone sizes are given selectively: once, few, many, or a class where the clone is expanded.

d_gene | j_gene | abundance | len | v_gene | CDR3nt | CDR3aa
- | TRBJ1-3 | - | 17 | TRBV18 | TGTGCCAGCTCAAGCGGGGAAGCGACTTACTCTGGAAACACCATATATTTT | CASSSGEATYSGNTIYF
- | TRBJ2-3 | - | 11 | TRBV10-1 | TGCGCCAGCAGCCTAGGAGATACGCAGTATTTT | CASSLGDTQYF
TRBD1 | TRBJ2-7 | - | 13 | TRBV5-1 | TGCGCCAGCAGCTTGGGACAGGGTTTCGAGCAGTACTTC | CASSLGQGFEQYF
- | TRBJ1-2 | - | 11 | TRBV29-1 | TGCAGCGTTGGACAGGATTATGGCTACACCTTC | CSVGQDYGYTF
- | TRBJ1-2 | - | 15 | TRBV4-1 | TGCGCCAGCAGCCAAGATTGGGCGTTTCACTATGGCTACACCTTC | CASSQDWAFHYGYTF
TRBD1 | TRBJ1-1 | - | 14 | TRBV2 | TGTGCCAGCAGTATAGGGGGCGCGAACACTGAAGCTTTCTTT | CASSIGGANTEAFF
- | TRBJ1-1 | once | 12 | TRBV2 | TGTGCCAGCAGTCCCGGGACACCTGAAGCTTTCTTT | CASSPGTPEAFF
- | TRBJ1-1 | - | 14 | TRBV6-5 | TGTGCCAGCAGTGGGACTGGGGGAGACACTGAAGCTTTCTTT | CASSGTGGDTEAFF
- | TRBJ1-3 | - | 15 | TRBV2 | TGTGCCAGCAGTCTCGGGGTGATCTCTGGAAACACCATATATTTT | CASSLGVISGNTIYF
- | TRBJ1-5 | - | 14 | TRBV4-2 | TGTGCCAGCAGCCAAGAATCAGGGGCACAGCCCCAGCATTTT | CASSQESGAQPQHF
- | TRBJ1-5 | - | 14 | TRBV21-1 | TGTGCCACGTCTCCCGACAGAAGAGACCAGCCCCAGCATTTT | CATSPDRRDQPQHF
- | TRBJ1-2 | - | 13 | TRBV18 | TGTGCCAGCTCACCTGACAGGAACTATGGCTACACCTTC | CASSPDRNYGYTF
TRBD2 | TRBJ2-5 | - | 15 | TRBV6-5 | TGTGCCAGCAGACCTGGGACTAGCGGGGGGGAGACCCAGTACTTC | CASRPGTSGGETQYF
- | TRBJ1-2 | - | 15 | TRBV9 | TGTGCCAGCAGCGTAGCGGCGAGCGGGAACTATGGCTACACCTTC | CASSVAASGNYGYTF
- | TRBJ1-6 | - | 12 | TRBV7-9 | TGTTCCAGCAGCTTTATAAATTCACCCCTCCACTTT | CSSSFINSPLHF
- | TRBJ1-6 | - | 12 | TRBV30 | TGTGCCTGGAGTGTACTATCGGCACCCCTCCACTTT | CAWSVLSAPLHF
TRBD2 | TRBJ2-1 | few | 16 | TRBV11-2 | TGTGCCAGCAGCTCCCAAGCGGGGGCCAATTACAATGAGCAGTTCTTC | CASSSQAGANYNEQFF
TRBD2 | TRBJ2-1 | - | 15 | TRBV6-1 | TGTGCCAGCGAGGGGAACGGGGGGGCCTACAATGAGCAGTTCTTC | CASEGNGGAYNEQFF
- | TRBJ2-7 | - | 13 | TRBV7-8 | TGTGCCAGCAGTCCCCGGACATACTACGAGCAGTACTTC | CASSPRTYYEQYF
- | TRBJ1-6 | - | 15 | TRBV6-5 | TGTGCCAGCAGTTATCGGGTAGGAATGAATTCACCCCTCCACTTT | CASSYRVGMNSPLHF
TRBD2 | TRBJ2-4 | - | 18 | TRBV6-1 | TGTGCCAGCAGTGAATCCCTTTGGAGCGGGGGGCCTCAAAACATTCAGTACTTC | CASSESLWSGGPQNIQYF
- | TRBJ1-2 | - | 14 | TRBV5-4 | TGTGCCAGCAGCTCTCGATTAGGGGGGGATGGCTACACCTTC | CASSSRLGGDGYTF
- | TRBJ1-2 | few | 13 | TRBV2 | TGTGCCAGCAGTATTGCGGGAAACTATGGCTACACCTTC | CASSIAGNYGYTF
TRBD1 | TRBJ1-3 | few | 17 | TRBV7-9 | TGTGCCAGCAGCCACCCCCCCGACGGACAGGGGGCAAACACCATATATTTT | CASSHPPDGQGANTIYF
- | TRBJ2-6 | - | 15 | TRBV5-8 | TGTGCCAGCAGCTTAACGGGTTCTGGGGCCAACGTCCTGACTTTC | CASSLTGSGANVLTF
TRBD1 | TRBJ1-2 | few | 15 | TRBV4-2 | TGTGCCAGCAGCCCGAAGACAGGGGGCGACTATGGCTACACCTTC | CASSPKTGGDYGYTF
TRBD1 | TRBJ1-5 | - | 16 | TRBV6-6 | TGTGCCAGCAGTCGGACAGGGCCTTATAGCAATCAGCCCCAGCATTTT | CASSRTGPYSNQPQHF
- | TRBJ1-3 | once | 14 | TRBV7-6 | TGTGCCAGCAGCTTAGAGGGGTCGGGAAACACCATATATTTT | CASSLEGSGNTIYF